This entry lists 8 T cell receptor beta chains sequenced from one sample in a study of blood T cell repertoires in COVID-19. The protocol was immunoSEQ multiplex PCR, while the TCRdb copy is restricted to in-frame clones and leaves out a portion. The sample carries around 200,000 clones, about 85% recorded once. Sequenced input: peripheral blood. These TCRs come from a man younger than 45 with acute or convalescent COVID-19.

The chain uses TRBV4-2 and TRBJ1-6, with 9 positions matching TRBD1. Germline loops: CDR1 LGHNA, CDR2 YNFKEQ. The CDR3 is 18 residues long. V trimming: 2 bases; J trimming: 14 bases; junction bases outside the gene matches: 19. CDR3 region: CASSQTSYRGPKDEALHF. As DNA, the CDR3 is TGTGCCAGCAGCCAAACTTCTTACAGGGGGCCGAAAGATGAAGCCCTCCACTTT.

This sequence joins TRBV7-2 and TRBJ2-4; 8 bases are shared with TRBD1. J gave up 6 bases and V 3 bases, and 7 bases lay outside the gene matches. The length of the CDR3 is 15 residues. Germline CDR1 and CDR2: SGHTA and FQGNSA. The CDR3 DNA is TGTGCCAGCAGCTTCCTCCGTGGACAGGGAAACATTCAGTACTTC. It translates to CASSFLRGQGNIQYF.

CDR3 region: CASSPGQSFTGELFF. The CDR3 DNA reads TGCGCCAGCAGCCCGGGACAGTCCTTCACCGGGGAGCTGTTTTTT. V gene TRBV5-1 combines with J gene TRBJ2-2; 7 bases align to TRBD1. CDR1 and CDR2 from the germline V gene are SGHRS and YFSETQ. The CDR3 is made up of 15 amino acids. The J segment lost 4 bases and the V segment lost 4 bases, leaving 7 bases of the junction unmatched.

The chain combines TRBV19 with TRBJ1-2; D ambiguous. Between the trimmed V and J ends, which lost 1 base and 4 bases, there was a span of 13 bases. Germline values: CDR1 LNHDA, CDR2 SQIVND (reference sequence). The CDR3 is made up of 15 amino acids. CDR3 loop: CASSIVGRETYGYTF. CDR3 bases: TGTGCCAGTAGTATAGTGGGCCGAGAAACCTATGGCTACACCTTC.

V and J are TRBV5-6 and TRBJ1-5, with no clear D. CDR3 size: 12 residues. Germline-derived CDR1 and CDR2 are SGHDT and YYEEEE. V gave up 4 bases and J gave up 4 bases, with 6 bases separating them. CDR3 region: CASSLENQPQHF. CDR3 DNA: TGTGCCAGCAGCCTAGAGAATCAGCCCCAGCATTTT.

This clone was counted between two and nine times. The gene calls are TRBV20-1 and TRBJ1-1; D is perhaps TRBD1 (6 bases). The V gene's germline CDR1 is DFQATT and CDR2 SNEGSKA (reference sequence). This CDR3 comprises 13 residues. Trimming cost V 3 bases and J 4 bases, with 12 bases left between them. The CDR3 sequence is CSASRQAGTEAFF. CDR3 nucleotide sequence: TGCAGTGCTAGTCGACAGGCCGGCACTGAAGCTTTCTTT.

The V and J genes are TRBV7-3 and TRBJ1-1; possible D gene TRBD1, 5 bases. V shed 6 bases and J shed 4 bases, with 12 bases lying between them. The CDR3 is 13 amino acids. From germline, CDR1 is SGHTA and CDR2 FQGTGA. The CDR3 region has the DNA TGTGCCAGCAGAAAGGGGTTTGGCACTGAAGCTTTCTTT. It specifies CASRKGFGTEAFF.

The gene calls are TRBV27 and TRBJ1-1; unclear D gene. The CDR3 loop spans 16 amino acids. V shed 6 bases and J shed 1 base, with 18 bases lying between them. Germline assignment: CDR1 MNHEY and CDR2 SMNVEV (reference sequence). CDR3 nucleotides: TGTGCCAGCAGCCCTGTAGTGAGGGTCAAGAACACTGAAGCTTTCTTT. Translated, it gives CASSPVVRVKNTEAFF.